Listed here are 30 T cell receptor beta chains from one sample, sequenced in a study of T cell repertoires in cytomegalovirus infection. No antigens are known for them. TCRdb independently ran MiXCR on the reads; one entry per CDR3 protein. The sample has approximately 470,000 distinct CDR3 sequences, roughly 42% seen once. The material sequenced was cultured PBMCs, taken from culture after CMV antigen stimulation. These TCRs come from a human donor in good health (CMV status not recorded). Some clones in this sample may be carry-over from other donors' samples.

The chain couples TRBV7-9 to TRBJ2-1, with D unresolved. Trimming shortened V by 0 bases and J by 6 bases, and 12 bases separated the two germline ends. The V gene's germline CDR1 is SEHNR and CDR2 FQNEAQ (reference sequence). This CDR3 has 15 residues. CDR3 sequence (DNA): TGTGCCAGCAGCTTAGCGACATTCAGGAGCAATGAGCAGTTCTTC. It codes for CASSLATFRSNEQFF.

This clonotype was found a few times. The chain couples TRBV7-2 to TRBJ1-5; D ambiguous. CDR1 is SGHTA and CDR2 is FQGNSA in the germline V gene. With 1 base removed from V and 10 bases from J, the gap between germline ends came to 17 bases. This CDR3 has 15 residues. For the CDR3, the DNA is TGTGCCAGCAGCTTAGGAGCTGGATCATTTCTCCCCCAGCATTTT. Its translation is CASSLGAGSFLPQHF. Full variable domain (missing parts from reference TRBV7-2 and TRBJ1-5): GAGVSQSPSNKVTEKGKDVELRCDPISGHTALYWYRQSLGQGLEFLIYFQGNSAPDKSGLPSDRFSAERTGGSVSTLTIQRTQQEDSAVYLCASSLGAGSFLPQHFGDGTRLSIL.

On this clonotype: The junction does not match germline at one end; this may be a read error. The chain has TRBV6-1 and TRBJ1-2, with 11 bases identical to TRBD1. The CDR3 extends over 21 amino acids. Germline CDR1 and CDR2: MNHNS and SASEGT. Here the CDR3 reads CASSKAWTGGPTTSLLYGYTF. As DNA, the CDR3 is TGTGCCAGCAGTAAAGCATGGACAGGGGGCCCTACGACCTCCTTACTCTATGGCTACACCTTC.

The J gene is TRBJ1-2, the V gene TRBV20-1; maybe TRBD1 (5 bases). Germline V gene data show CDR1 as DFQATT and CDR2 as SNEGSKA (reference sequence). This CDR3 comprises 13 residues. The ends were cut back, 6 bases at V and 5 bases at J, with 16 bases in the middle. The CDR3 loop reads CSARGPSLYGYTF. In nucleotides, the CDR3 is TGCAGTGCAAGGGGACCCTCCTTATATGGCTACACCTTC.

This chain connects TRBV12-5 to TRBJ1-2, with TRBD1 as a possible D gene (5 bases). The CDR3 consists of 13 residues. Germline CDR1 is LGHNT and CDR2 is FRNRAP. V lost 6 bases to trimming and J lost 2 bases, with 10 bases between them. The chain's CDR3 is CASGTDSNYGYTF. The DNA of the CDR3 is TGTGCTAGTGGAACTGACAGCAACTATGGCTACACCTTC.

The rearrangement joins TRBV7-2 to TRBJ2-2; 11 nucleotides match TRBD2. Per the germline V gene, CDR1 is SGHTA and CDR2 is FQGNSA. V shed 5 bases, J shed 4 bases, and the junction held 9 bases outside the gene matches. This CDR3 region has 17 residues. The CDR3: CASSPLAGAAATGELFF. CDR3 coding DNA: TGTGCCAGCAGCCCACTAGCGGGGGCTGCGGCCACCGGGGAGCTGTTTTTT. The variable domain in full, with the rest retrieved from reference TRBV7-2 and TRBJ2-2, is GAGVSQSPSNKVTEKGKDVELRCDPISGHTALYWYRQSLGQGLEFLIYFQGNSAPDKSGLPSDRFSAERTGGSVSTLTIQRTQQEDSAVYLCASSPLAGAAATGELFFGEGSRLTVL.

This clonotype has a count of ten or more. Here the CDR3 DNA reads TGTGCCAGCAGCACCGACCGCACAGATACGCAGTATTTT. Translated, it gives CASSTDRTDTQYF. This chain joins TRBV7-2 and TRBJ2-3; the D is unclear. With 5 bases removed from V and 1 base from J, the gap between germline ends came to 7 bases. Germline V gives CDR1 SGHTA, CDR2 FQGNSA. The CDR3 contains 13 residues.

The gene calls are TRBV6-6 and TRBJ2-3, with D uncertain. The germline V gene encodes CDR1 MNHNY and CDR2 SVGAGI (reference sequence). V gave up 4 bases and J gave up 5 bases, with 7 bases separating them. The CDR3 is 12 amino acids. The CDR3 nucleotides read TGTGCCAGCAGTTTCCAAGAAGATACGCAGTATTTT. This encodes CASSFQEDTQYF.

This clonotype was counted only a few times. The chain combines TRBV7-3 with TRBJ1-1; perhaps TRBD1 as D (6 bases). The CDR3 consists of 12 residues. Trimming shortened V by 4 bases and J by 8 bases, and 11 bases separated the two germline ends. Germline CDR1 reads SGHTA; CDR2 reads FQGTGA. CDR3 nucleotides: TGTGCCAGCAGCTCCGGACAGCTCGAAGCTTTCTTT. Protein: CASSSGQLEAFF.

This clonotype came up a few times. The rearrangement links TRBV12-3 or TRBV12-4 to TRBJ2-7; 11 positions agree with TRBD1. After removal of 7 bases from V and 3 bases from J, the junction contained 5 bases not matched to a gene. CDR3 size: 14 residues. CDR3 region: CASTRDRGYYEQYF. The CDR3 coding sequence is TGTGCCAGCACCCGGGACAGGGGGTACTACGAGCAGTACTTC.

This clonotype has just a few counts. The genes are TRBV27 and TRBJ2-5; D is undetermined. The V and J ends lost 6 bases and 0 bases respectively, with 2 bases between them. The CDR3 is made up of 11 amino acids. Germline-derived CDR1 and CDR2 are MNHEY and SMNVEV (reference sequence). CDR3 residues: CASRHQETQYF. The DNA for the CDR3 is TGTGCCAGCAGACACCAAGAGACCCAGTACTTC.

A few counts support this clonotype. The chain has TRBV7-9 and TRBJ1-1; 11 bases fit TRBD1. V was clipped by 6 bases and J by 0 bases; unmatched bases: 15. Germline values: CDR1 SEHNR, CDR2 FQNEAQ (reference sequence). The CDR3 length is 19 residues. CDR3: CASRSTGTGGPTMNTEAFF. The CDR3 DNA is TGTGCCAGCAGGTCAACCGGGACAGGGGGACCAACAATGAACACTGAAGCTTTCTTT. The entire variable domain, with the rest obtained from reference TRBV7-9 and TRBJ1-1, is as follows: DTGVSQNPRHKITKRGQNVTFRCDPISEHNRLYWYRQTLGQGPEFLTYFQNEAQLEKSRLLSDRFSAERPKGSFSTLEIQRTEQGDSAMYLCASRSTGTGGPTMNTEAFFGQGTRLTVV.

The chain employs TRBV9 and TRBJ1-5; 7 bases are shared with TRBD1. The CDR3 covers 16 residues. Trimming at V came to 0 bases and at J to 11 bases, leaving 14 bases not matched to a gene. Germline values: CDR1 SGDLS, CDR2 YYNGEE. For the CDR3, the DNA is TGTGCCAGCAGCGTAGCTGAGGGGGCCATTCAATCATCCCAGCATTTT. This codes for CASSVAEGAIQSSQHF. The full variable domain, with the rest looked up from reference TRBV9 and TRBJ1-5, is DSGVTQTPKHLITATGQRVTLRCSPRSGDLSVYWYQQSLDQGLQFLIQYYNGEERAKGNILERFSAQQFPDLHSELNLSSLELGDSALYFCASSVAEGAIQSSQHFGDGTRLSIL.

This chain connects TRBV20-1 to TRBJ1-1; no definite D call. The CDR3 is 14 amino acids. Trimming stripped 5 bases from V and 1 base from J, with 14 bases between. Germline V CDR1 and CDR2: DFQATT, SNEGSKA (reference sequence). CDR3 nucleotides: TGCAGTGCTGGCGCGGGATTAGGGAACACTGAAGCTTTCTTT. Its translation is CSAGAGLGNTEAFF.

The table lists this clonotype with a few counts. The chain combines TRBV6-1 with TRBJ1-3; D may be TRBD1 (5 bases). Germline CDR1 MNHNS, CDR2 SASEGT. V was cut by 7 bases and J by 0 bases, with 16 bases left in between. The CDR3 totals 16 residues. The CDR3 is CASNRGTAHSGNTIYF. In nucleotides, the CDR3 is TGTGCCAGCAATCGGGGGACTGCACACTCTGGAAACACCATATATTTT.

This clonotype was detected only a few times. J is TRBJ2-1 and V is TRBV5-1, with 12 bases fitting TRBD2. J gave up 0 bases and V 3 bases, and 4 bases lay outside the gene matches. The CDR3 has 17 residues. Germline V lookup: CDR1 SGHRS, CDR2 YFSETQ. The CDR3 reads CASSSGLAGSSYNEQFF. The CDR3 coding sequence is TGCGCCAGCAGCTCCGGACTAGCGGGGTCCTCCTACAATGAGCAGTTCTTC.

The rearrangement uses TRBV19 and TRBJ1-2; D gene unclear. Germline CDR1 is LNHDA and CDR2 is SQIVND (reference sequence). V was pared by 6 bases and J by 8 bases, with 19 bases between. The CDR3 contains 14 residues. In DNA, the CDR3 is TGTGCCAGTAGCGCGGCGAATCGGGCGTACGGCTACACCTTC. This codes for CASSAANRAYGYTF.

This clonotype was seen only once. The chain recombines TRBV2 with TRBJ1-6; unclear D gene. The germline V gene encodes CDR1 SNHLY and CDR2 FYNNEI. V lost 7 bases to trimming and J lost 0 bases, with 10 bases between them. The CDR3 totals 15 residues. Here the CDR3 reads CASMPPSSYNSPLHF. CDR3 nucleotides: TGTGCCAGCATGCCCCCTAGCTCCTATAATTCACCCCTCCACTTT.

This sequence joins TRBV7-2 and TRBJ1-6; D is perhaps TRBD1 (6 bases). The V gene's germline CDR1 is SGHTA and CDR2 FQGNSA. Trimming removed 3 bases from V and 7 bases from J, with 19 bases in between. The CDR3 extends over 17 amino acids. This chain's CDR3 is CASSFRGGRVENSPLHF. CDR3 bases: TGTGCCAGCAGCTTTAGGGGGGGCAGGGTCGAGAATTCACCCCTCCACTTT.

This clonotype appeared a few times. The CDR3 loop is CASSLVYFVSSNYGYTF. The CDR3 DNA follows: TGTGCCAGCAGCTTAGTGTATTTTGTCTCCTCTAACTATGGCTACACCTTC. The rearrangement links TRBV7-2 to TRBJ1-2; D gene uncertain. The CDR3 length is 17 residues. V lost 1 base and J lost 0, with 15 bases in between. Germline assignment: CDR1 SGHTA and CDR2 FQGNSA.

In the case of this clonotype: A clone one base away is much larger, so this may be a read error. The conserved closing phenylalanine or tryptophan is absent in this CDR3, likely reflecting a read error. The J gene is TRBJ1-6, the V gene TRBV7-2; weak D call: TRBD1 (6 bases). This CDR3 contains 15 residues. Trimming pared 1 base from V and 5 bases from J, leaving 9 bases between. Germline V gene data show CDR1 as SGHTA and CDR2 as FQGNSA. Written as DNA, the CDR3 is TGTGCCAGCAGCTTAGGGGGGGCACATAATTCACCCCTCCACCTT. This gives the protein CASSLGGAHNSPLHL.

The rearrangement joins TRBV6-6 to TRBJ1-2; tentative D call: TRBD1 (5 bases). Germline CDR1 and CDR2: MNHNY and SVGAGI (reference sequence). The CDR3 runs to 15 residues. Trimming pared 5 bases from V and 0 bases from J, leaving 13 bases between. The CDR3 nucleotides are TGTGCCAGCAGTACCCAGGGAGGAGCTAACTATGGCTACACCTTC. Protein sequence: CASSTQGGANYGYTF.

The chain joins TRBV12-3 or TRBV12-4 to TRBJ2-3; tentatively, D is TRBD1 or TRBD2 (6 bases each). V was clipped by 6 bases and J by 5 bases, with 15 bases between them. This CDR3 is 14 amino acids long. CDR3 region: CASRSTGAEDTQYF. CDR3 DNA sequence: TGTGCCAGCAGGTCAACGGGGGCGGAAGATACGCAGTATTTT.

V is TRBV11-2 and J is TRBJ2-3; 11 bases align to TRBD2. J lost 6 bases, V lost 4 bases, and 21 bases had no gene match. The CDR3 length is 20 residues. From germline, CDR1 is SGHAT and CDR2 FQNNGV. The CDR3 protein is CASSSHWTGILAGVSDTQYF. CDR3 DNA sequence: TGTGCCAGCAGCTCCCACTGGACCGGTATACTAGCGGGAGTATCGGATACGCAGTATTTT.

This clonotype was seen a handful of times. The chain is built from TRBV7-2 and TRBJ2-1; the D is unclear. Trimming took 5 bases from V and 9 from J, leaving 8 bases between them. CDR3 length: 11 amino acids. Germline V gives CDR1 SGHTA, CDR2 FQGNSA. The CDR3 region is CASSPSVEQFF. CDR3 in DNA: TGTGCCAGCAGCCCGTCGGTTGAGCAGTTCTTC.

The rearrangement joins TRBV10-3 to TRBJ1-2, with TRBD1 as a possible D gene (5 bases). The V end lost 6 bases, the J end lost 8 bases, and 16 bases lay between the germline ends. Germline V lookup: CDR1 ENHRY, CDR2 SYGVKD. CDR3 length: 13 residues. CDR3 nucleotide sequence: TGTGCCATCAGCATGCAAAGAGGGGAAGGCTACACCTTC. Translated, it gives CAISMQRGEGYTF.

This chain links TRBV20-1 with TRBJ2-1; D might be TRBD2 (6 bases). The ends were cut back, 6 bases at V and 6 bases at J, with 9 bases in the middle. The CDR3 totals 11 residues. The germline CDR1 and CDR2 sequences are DFQATT and SNEGSKA (reference sequence). This chain's CDR3 is CSAGTGNEQFF. The CDR3, as DNA: TGCAGTGCGGGGACTGGCAATGAGCAGTTCTTC.

This clonotype was detected only a few times. The chain links TRBV7-2 to TRBJ2-1; unclear D gene. This CDR3 has 15 amino acids. V lost 3 bases, J lost 8 bases, and 17 bases lay in between. Germline V CDR1 and CDR2: SGHTA, FQGNSA. CDR3 sequence reads: CASSLLTLGFDEQFF. The DNA of the CDR3 is TGTGCCAGCAGCTTGCTGACTCTAGGGTTCGATGAGCAGTTCTTC. The full variable domain, its missing parts supplied by reference TRBV7-2 and TRBJ2-1, is GAGVSQSPSNKVTEKGKDVELRCDPISGHTALYWYRQSLGQGLEFLIYFQGNSAPDKSGLPSDRFSAERTGGSVSTLTIQRTQQEDSAVYLCASSLLTLGFDEQFFGPGTRLTVL.

The chain has TRBV11-2 and TRBJ1-4; D gene ambiguous. The CDR3 contains 14 residues. CDR1 and CDR2 (germline): SGHAT, FQNNGV. The V gene lost 1 base and the J gene lost 4 bases, with 7 bases spanning the gap. The DNA of the CDR3 is TGTGCCAGCAGCTTAGGCCGCTTTAATGAAAAACTGTTTTTT. This encodes CASSLGRFNEKLFF.

A single count supports this clonotype. The chain is built from TRBV7-6 and TRBJ2-3; maybe TRBD1 (6 bases). Germline CDR1 is SGHVS and CDR2 is FNYEAQ. The CDR3 extends over 14 amino acids. V dropped 5 bases and J dropped 6 bases, with 15 bases sitting between them. CDR3 bases: TGTGCCAGCAGCCTCCAGGACAGAGGGGATACGCAGTATTTT. Translation: CASSLQDRGDTQYF.